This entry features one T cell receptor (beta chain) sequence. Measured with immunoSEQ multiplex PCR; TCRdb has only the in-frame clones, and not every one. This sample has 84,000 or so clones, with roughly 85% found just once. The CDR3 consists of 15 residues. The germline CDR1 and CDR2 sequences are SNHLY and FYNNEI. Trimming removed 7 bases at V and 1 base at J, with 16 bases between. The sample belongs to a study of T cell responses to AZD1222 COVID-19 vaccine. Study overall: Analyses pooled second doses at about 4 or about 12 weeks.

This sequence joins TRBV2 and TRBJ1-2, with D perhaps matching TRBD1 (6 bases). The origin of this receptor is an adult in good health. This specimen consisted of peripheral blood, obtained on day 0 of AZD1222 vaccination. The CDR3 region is CASNLGAGSNYGYTF. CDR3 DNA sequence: TGTGCCAGCAATCTGGGGGCAGGAAGTAACTATGGCTACACCTTC.